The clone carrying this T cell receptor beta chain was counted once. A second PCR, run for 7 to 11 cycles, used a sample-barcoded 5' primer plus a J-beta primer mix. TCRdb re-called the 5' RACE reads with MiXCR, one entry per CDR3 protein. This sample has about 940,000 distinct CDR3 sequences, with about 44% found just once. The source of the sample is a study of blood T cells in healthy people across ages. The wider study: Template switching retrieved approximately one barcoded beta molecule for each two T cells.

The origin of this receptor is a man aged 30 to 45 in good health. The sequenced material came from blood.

The CDR3 spells CASIPGPSGGYTF. The CDR3, as DNA: TGTGCCAGTATACCGGGACCTTCGGGCGGCTACACCTTC. V gene TRBV6-1 combines with J gene TRBJ1-2; D may be TRBD1 (5 bases). V was shortened by 9 bases and J by 8 bases, with 19 bases between the two germline ends. The CDR3 has 13 residues. Germline V gene data show CDR1 as MNHNS and CDR2 as SASEGT.